One and the same sample provided the 17 T cell receptor beta chains below, sequenced in a study of T cells in women clearing cervical HPV infection. The data were produced by immunoSEQ multiplex PCR, yet TCRdb's version contains in-frame clones alone and is incomplete. Reported are roughly 15,000 clones; the ten largest clones contain under 25%. Input material: blood buffy coat. Receptors originate from a woman aged 18-69 years with a cervical HPV16 infection that either progressed to CIN3+ or cleared (not recorded which).

On this clone itself: The CDR3 is cut off 3 residues early in the read; its end comes from the germline J gene. V usage is TRBV19 and J usage is TRBJ1-2, with D possibly matching TRBD1 (6 bases). Germline assignment: CDR1 LNHDA and CDR2 SQIVND (reference sequence). The CDR3 has 14 residues. CDR3 amino acids: CASSEEQGSYDYTF. The CDR3 bases that were read are TGTGCCAGTAGTGAAGAACAGGGTTCGTACGAC.

According to its frequency, this clone is medium-sized. From the germline J gene comes the end of the CDR3, since the read stops 3 residues before it. The chain combines TRBV6-1 with TRBJ1-6; a possible D gene is TRBD1 (6 bases). Germline V CDR1 and CDR2: MNHNS, SASEGT. The V and J ends lost 2 bases and 11 bases respectively, with 13 bases between them. This CDR3 spans 14 amino acids. CDR3 amino acids: CASSEQGNKAPLHF. The CDR3 DNA, read in part, is TGTGCCAGCAGTGAACAGGGGAATAAGGCACCC.

On this clone itself: The sequence runs out 3 residues before the end of the CDR3; the remainder is reconstructed from the germline J gene. The rearrangement joins TRBV20-1 to TRBJ2-5, with D maybe TRBD2 (5 bases). The germline V and J ends were trimmed by 0 bases and 5 bases, with 13 bases remaining between them. The CDR3 sequence is 14 residues long. Looked up from germline, CDR1 is DFQATT and CDR2 is SNEGSKA (reference sequence). CDR3 sequence reads: CSARDLAGRETQYF. CDR3 DNA, as far as it was read: TGCAGTGCTAGAGATCTTGCGGGCAGGGAGACC.

A note on this clone: The observed sequence ends 3 residues before the CDR3 terminus, with the missing tail filled in from the germline J gene. The chain recombines TRBV4-2 with TRBJ1-1; D possibly corresponds to TRBD1 (5 bases). Germline V gene lookup returns CDR1 LGHNA and CDR2 YNFKEQ. The CDR3 is made up of 15 amino acids. The CDR3 region is CASSQDQGGGDRAFF. The covered CDR3 bases are TGTGCCAGCAGCCAAGATCAGGGAGGAGGCGACCGA.

Comments on this clone: Read coverage stops 3 residues before the CDR3 terminus; the germline J gene supplies the remainder. The V call is TRBV29-1, the J call TRBJ1-2, with TRBD1 matching over 8 bases. V shed 8 bases and J 3 bases; nucleotides not matched to a gene: 5. The CDR3 has 12 residues. Germline lookup yields CDR1 SQVTM and CDR2 ANQGSEA. The part of the CDR3 DNA that was read is TGCAGCACCGGACAGGGAGACTATGGC. Translation: CSTGQGDYG. The whole CDR3 reads CSTGQGDYGYTF.

Worth noting for this clone: From the germline J gene comes the end of the CDR3, since the read stops 3 residues before it. The V gene is TRBV27, the J gene TRBJ2-3; D gene unclear. This CDR3 comprises 16 residues. CDR1 and CDR2 (germline): MNHEY, SMNVEV (reference sequence). V lost 1 base and J 0 bases, leaving 11 bases between the germline ends. The CDR3 sequence is CASSLYRRRSTDTQYF. Partial CDR3 DNA: TGTGCCAGCAGTTTATATCGGCGGCGTAGCACAGATACG.

A word on this clone: The observed sequence ends 3 residues before the CDR3 terminus, with the missing tail filled in from the germline J gene. The chain links TRBV5-6 to TRBJ1-1, with 7 bases fitting TRBD1. Germline CDR1 reads SGHDT; CDR2 reads YYEEEE. The CDR3 totals 12 residues. Germline trimming cut 2 bases from V and 6 bases from J; bases unmatched to any gene: 1. CDR3 bases read: TGTGCCAGCAGCTTAGGGGGCCCTGAA. It yields the protein CASSLGGPE. The CDR3 reads in full as CASSLGGPEAFF.

With respect to this clone: The sequenced fragment ends 3 residues before the CDR3 boundary, so the rest is inferred from the germline J gene. This chain joins TRBV28 and TRBJ2-3, with 7 bases matching TRBD2. V lost 6 bases and J lost 4; bases outside the gene matches: 7. The germline CDR1 and CDR2 sequences are MDHEN and SYDVKM. The CDR3 has 14 residues. CDR3 loop: CASSLTSGADTQYF. The sequenced part of the CDR3 DNA is TGTGCCAGCAGCCTCACAAGCGGGGCAGATACG.

CDR3 DNA (partial): TGCGCCAGCAGCTTGGGACAGGGCCCCTACGAC. As protein: CASSLGQGPYD. The complete CDR3 sequence is CASSLGQGPYDYTF. V gene TRBV5-1 combines with J gene TRBJ1-2; 7 positions agree with TRBD1. The CDR3 end is not reached by the read, which stops 3 residues before it; the germline J gene fills it in. Germline V CDR1 and CDR2: SGHRS, YFSETQ. This CDR3 is built from 14 residues.

For this clone: The missing CDR3 end, 3 residues past where the read stops, is filled in from the germline J gene. The genes are TRBV19 and TRBJ2-4, with 9 bases fitting TRBD1. The CDR3 has 13 residues. Germline V CDR1 and CDR2: LNHDA, SQIVND (reference sequence). The chain's CDR3 is CASRRTGVLGQYF. Partial CDR3 DNA: TGTGCCAGTAGGCGGACAGGGGTGCTTGGT. Full variable domain (missing parts from reference TRBV19 and TRBJ2-4): DGGITQSPKYLFRKEGQNVTLSCEQNLNHDAMYWYRQDPGQGLRLIYYSQIVNDFQKGDIAEGYSVSREKKESFPLTVTSAQKNPTAFYLCASRRTGVLGQYFGAGTRLSVL.

About this clone: The observed sequence ends 3 residues before the CDR3 terminus, with the missing tail filled in from the germline J gene. The V gene is TRBV7-7, the J gene TRBJ1-1; 8 nucleotides align to TRBD1. CDR3 size: 16 residues. Germline lookup yields CDR1 SSHAT and CDR2 FNYEAQ (reference sequence). CDR3 DNA (partial): TGTGCCAGCAGCTTAGGACCCCAGGGGGCGGGAGAGACA. Encoded protein: CASSLGPQGAGET. The entire CDR3 sequence reads CASSLGPQGAGETAFF. The full variable domain, in which reference TRBV7-7 and TRBJ1-1 provide the parts outside the CDR3, is GAGVSQSPRYKVTKRGQDVTLRCDPISSHATLYWYQQALGQGPEFLTYFNYEAQPDKSGLPSDRFSAERPEGSISTLTIQRTEQRDSAMYRCASSLGPQGAGETAFFGQGTRLTVV.

Points on this clone: The read is 3 residues too short to cover the CDR3 end, so that end is filled in from the germline J gene. The rearrangement joins TRBV7-9 to TRBJ2-3, with TRBD1 matching over 10 bases. Germline CDR1 SEHNR, CDR2 FQNEAQ (reference sequence). This CDR3 region has 15 residues. V was pared by 4 bases and J by 3 bases, with 4 bases of the junction left unmatched. The CDR3 bases that were read are TGTGCCAGCAGCTCCCGGGACAGGGGTACAGATACG. This codes for CASSSRDRGTDT. The complete CDR3 sequence is CASSSRDRGTDTQYF.

Of note for this clone: The read ends 3 residues shy of where the CDR3 ends; the end is completed using the germline J gene. This sequence joins TRBV7-3 and TRBJ1-1; maybe TRBD1 (5 bases). The CDR3 runs to 13 residues. CDR1 and CDR2 (germline): SGHTA, FQGTGA. Trimming removed 7 bases at V and 1 base at J, with 10 bases between. The covered CDR3 bases are TGTGCCAGCACCAAAGACAGGAACACTGAA. It specifies CASTKDRNTE. The full CDR3 sequence reads CASTKDRNTEAFF.

With respect to this clone: The read stops 3 residues short of the end of the CDR3; the missing end is completed from the germline J gene. The J gene is TRBJ1-5, the V gene TRBV2, with a possible D match to TRBD1 (5 bases). With 4 bases removed from V and 1 base from J, the gap between germline ends came to 8 bases. From germline, CDR1 is SNHLY and CDR2 FYNNEI. CDR3 length: 14 residues. The CDR3 is CASSVAGSNQPQHF. The DNA read from the CDR3 is TGTGCCAGCAGTGTGGCAGGGAGCAATCAGCCC. The full variable domain, its missing parts supplied by reference TRBV2 and TRBJ1-5, is EPEVTQTPSHQVTQMGQEVILRCVPISNHLYFYWYRQILGQKVEFLVSFYNNEISEKSEIFDDQFSVERPDGSNFTLKIRSTKLEDSAMYFCASSVAGSNQPQHFGDGTRLSIL.

Comments on this clone: The sequenced fragment ends 3 residues before the CDR3 boundary, so the rest is inferred from the germline J gene. This chain links TRBV11-3 with TRBJ1-1; maybe TRBD1 (5 bases). Looked up from germline, CDR1 is SGHNT and CDR2 is YENEEA. Trimming pared 5 bases from V and 0 bases from J, leaving 10 bases between. This CDR3 has 14 amino acids. The chain's CDR3 is CASSHRQMNTEAFF. The CDR3 DNA, read in part, is TGTGCCAGCAGCCATAGACAGATGAACACTGAA. Variable domain in full (rest from reference TRBV11-3 and TRBJ1-1): EAGVVQSPRYKIIEKKQPVAFWCNPISGHNTLYWYLQNLGQGPELLIRYENEEAVDDSQLPKDRFSAERLKGVDSTLKIQPAELGDSAVYLCASSHRQMNTEAFFGQGTRLTVV.

Details on this clone: The DNA ends 3 residues before the CDR3 does, and the rest of the CDR3 is filled in from the germline J gene. V usage is TRBV5-1 and J usage is TRBJ1-1; 9 bases align to TRBD1. CDR1 SGHRS and CDR2 YFSETQ come from the germline V gene. CDR3 size: 15 residues. J was trimmed by 4 bases and V by 4 bases; bases with no gene match: 8. The CDR3 region is CASSLGQGFGTEAFF. CDR3 bases read: TGCGCCAGCAGCCTGGGACAGGGTTTTGGCACTGAA.

As for this clone: The read ends 3 residues early relative to the CDR3; the germline J gene fills the gap. The chain recombines TRBV11-1 with TRBJ2-2; 8 bases are a match to TRBD1. J gave up 0 bases and V 10 bases, and 7 bases lay outside the gene matches. Germline loops: CDR1 SGHAT, CDR2 FQDESV (reference sequence). The CDR3 is 15 residues long. The CDR3 bases that were read are TGTGCCATCAACGACAGGGGAACGAACACCGGGGAG. Its translation is CAINDRGTNTGE. The entire CDR3 reads CAINDRGTNTGELFF.